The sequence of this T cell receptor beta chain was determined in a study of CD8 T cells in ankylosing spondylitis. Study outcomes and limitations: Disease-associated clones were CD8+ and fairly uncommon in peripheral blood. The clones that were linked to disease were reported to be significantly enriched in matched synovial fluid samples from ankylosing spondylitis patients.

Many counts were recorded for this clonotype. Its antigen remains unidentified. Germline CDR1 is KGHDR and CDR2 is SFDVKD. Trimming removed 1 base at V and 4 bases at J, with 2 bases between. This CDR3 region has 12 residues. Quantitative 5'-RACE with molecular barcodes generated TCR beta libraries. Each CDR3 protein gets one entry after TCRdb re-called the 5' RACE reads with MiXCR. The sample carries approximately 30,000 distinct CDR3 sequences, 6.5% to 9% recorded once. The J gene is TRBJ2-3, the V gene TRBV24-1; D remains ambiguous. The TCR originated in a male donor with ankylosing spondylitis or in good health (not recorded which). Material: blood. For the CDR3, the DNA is TGTGCCACCAGTGATTTTCCAGATACGCAGTATTTT. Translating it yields CATSDFPDTQYF.